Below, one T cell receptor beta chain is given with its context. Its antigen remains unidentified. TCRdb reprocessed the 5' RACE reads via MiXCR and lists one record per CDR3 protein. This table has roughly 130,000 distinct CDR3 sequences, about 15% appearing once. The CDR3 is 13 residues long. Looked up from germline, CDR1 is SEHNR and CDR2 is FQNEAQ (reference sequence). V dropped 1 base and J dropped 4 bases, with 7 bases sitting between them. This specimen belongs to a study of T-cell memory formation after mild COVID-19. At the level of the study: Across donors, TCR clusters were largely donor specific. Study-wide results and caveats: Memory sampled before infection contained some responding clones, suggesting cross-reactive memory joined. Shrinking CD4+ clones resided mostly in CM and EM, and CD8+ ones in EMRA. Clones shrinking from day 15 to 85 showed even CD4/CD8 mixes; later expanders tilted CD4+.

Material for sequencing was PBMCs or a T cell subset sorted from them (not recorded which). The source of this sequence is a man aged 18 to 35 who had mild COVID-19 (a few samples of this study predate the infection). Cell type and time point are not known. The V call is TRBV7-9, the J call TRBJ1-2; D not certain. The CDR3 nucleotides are TGTGCCAGCAGCTTAGGCCCGCGCTATGGCTACACCTTC. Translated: CASSLGPRYGYTF.